Sequencing of this TCR beta chain was carried out in a study of molecular identifiers for immune sequencing clone quantification (dated by TCRdb to between 2018 and 2020). About the full investigation: For a replicate experiment, RNA from around 20,000 or 99,000 naive CD8 T cells was divided into five aliquots, of which four were sequenced. This methods study used CD8 T cells to benchmark TCR RNA copy counting and molecular-identifier clustering-based TCR repertoire sequencing (MIDCIRS). On the study overall, not on this receptor specifically: The sizes of highly expanded clones could end up underestimated when identical TCR molecules share a barcode. When barcode sub-clustering was left out, chimeric consensus sequences inflated TCR diversity, with chimeras reaching as high as 47%. Modeling estimated roughly 3.2 recovered TCR RNA copies per cell, compared with around 9.7 by digital PCR, which implies roughly 30% capture efficiency. Spiked-in Jurkat TCR RNA (approximately 10 copies' worth), which is not part of the donor repertoire, was contained in the naive libraries. Even against a background of about a million naive CD8 T cells, spiked-in Jurkat TCR RNA amounting to a single cell's worth was reported to be detectable. In CMV-specific effector cells, clones with more than 20 RNA copies accounted for over 97% of molecules, whereas in naive cells such clones accounted for under 1%.

Library preparation employed PCR. These reads were obtained on a NextSeq 500. Bulk TCR libraries were prepared as previously described, using TCR primers listed in Table S5. Purification of total RNA was performed with the Qiagen AllPrep DNA/RNA kit. Before any analysis, reads coming from multiple sequencing runs of the same library were combined into one pool. As for the original processing: Reads were retained only if their TCR constant sequence matched exactly, and those retained reads were trimmed to 150 nt and grouped according to their 12-nt molecular barcodes. Reads in each barcode group were sub-clustered using a 15% Levenshtein threshold, and a quality-weighted consensus sequence was built for each RNA molecule. Non-functional sequences were removed, as were lower-count sequences one edit away from another. Based on a fit of two negative binomial distributions, barcode sub-clusters having less than 20% of the maximum read count were discarded. The public sequencing data were trimmed at Q25 with fastp and processed into clonotypes with MiXCR by TCRdb, which kept only in-frame beta chains. Rows with one shared CDR3 protein collapse into an entry with the most common genes and DNA. The V and J calls and clone size come from TCRdb's table, not from the authors' own analysis. This sample comprises hundreds of thousands of distinct CDR3 sequences, about 25% of them detected only once. 0.78% of the sample belongs to the ten largest clones.

The CDR3 goes from the cysteine to the phenylalanine over 14 residues. The kept DNA is CDR3 alone, 42 bases in frame from the first base. The germline V gene encodes CDR1 DFQATT and CDR2 SNEGSKA (reference sequence). This clonotype was observed at least ten times. No antigen is known for it. At one of its ends the junction is not consistent with the germline gene, which may arise from a read error. Libraries of naive CD8 T cells were built from anywhere between roughly 17,000 and 1,000,000 sorted cells, with 10%, 30% or 50% of the purified RNA used. Naive CD8 T cells, defined as CD8+CD4-CCR7+CD45RA+, were FACS-sorted into RLT Plus buffer on a BD FACSAria II. To test detection sensitivity, Jurkat RNA equivalent to roughly nine TCR copies was spiked into samples of roughly 17,000-1,000,000 naive CD8 T cells. Enrichment of CD8 T cells was performed with RosetteSep CD8+ T Cell Enrichment Cocktail and Ficoll-Paque, after which ACK red cell lysis was carried out.

Sequencing used naive CD8+ T cells from blood, with Jurkat cell RNA spiked in. The cell subset or site label corresponds to: FACS-sorted CD8+CD4-CCR7+CD45RA+ naive T cells. The sequence is built from TRBV20-1 and TRBJ1-1; no D gene call is confident. This sequence originates from a human donor in good health. Some libraries in this study had Jurkat cell RNA spiked in. The CDR3 sequence is CSARDPGGRLLPHF. The nucleotide sequence is given as TGCAGTGCTAGAGATCCCGGAGGACGCCTTTTACCCCACTTT.